The 31 T cell receptor beta chains listed next were all sequenced from one sample in a study of CD8 T cells in Susac syndrome. An amount of RNA that ranged from 0.5 to 1 ug was reverse transcribed with random hexamers. TCRdb passed the immunoSEQ multiplex PCR reads through MiXCR, listing each CDR3 protein once. Among around 160,000 distinct CDR3 sequences, over 85% were seen once, and the ten largest hold over 0.12%. The sample consisted of CD4+ T cells from PBMCs. The receptor set was obtained from a human donor in good health.

The chain uses TRBV3-1 and TRBJ2-3, with D maybe TRBD1 (6 bases). There are 14 residues in the CDR3. The germline gives CDR1 LGHDT, CDR2 YNNKEL (reference sequence). Deletions cut 4 bases from V and 2 bases from J, with 10 bases between. CDR3: CASSPGQVTDTQYF. CDR3 in DNA: TGTGCCAGCAGCCCGGGACAAGTCACAGATACGCAGTATTTT.

The rearrangement joins TRBV2 to TRBJ2-2, with TRBD1 as a possible D gene (6 bases). The CDR3 loop spans 16 amino acids. Per the germline V gene, CDR1 is SNHLY and CDR2 is FYNNEI. Trimming stripped 4 bases from V and 1 base from J, with 13 bases between. The CDR3 protein is CASSVRQDLNTGELFF. CDR3 DNA sequence: TGTGCCAGCAGTGTGCGACAGGACCTGAACACCGGGGAGCTGTTTTTT.

V and J are TRBV28 and TRBJ2-1, with unresolved D. This CDR3 is 10 amino acids long. V was cut by 8 bases and J by 7 bases, with 6 bases left in between. Germline CDR1 is MDHEN and CDR2 is SYDVKM. CDR3 region: CASAFNEQFF. DNA for the CDR3: TGTGCCAGCGCCTTTAATGAGCAGTTCTTC.

V is TRBV27 and J is TRBJ2-7, with D possibly being TRBD2 (6 bases). Germline V lookup: CDR1 MNHEY, CDR2 SMNVEV (reference sequence). This CDR3 has 14 residues. V dropped 5 bases and J dropped 2 bases, with 13 bases sitting between them. CDR3 residues: CASSGGTRPYEQYF. In DNA form, the CDR3 reads TGTGCCAGCAGTGGGGGGACGCGGCCCTACGAGCAGTACTTC.

The V and J genes are TRBV5-4 and TRBJ2-7; D perhaps matches TRBD1 (7 bases). Germline V lookup: CDR1 SGHNT, CDR2 YYREEE (reference sequence). The CDR3 extends over 16 amino acids. With 4 bases removed from V and 3 bases from J, the gap between germline ends came to 20 bases. CDR3 nucleotides: TGTGCCAGCAGCGTGGAGGCGACAGGGAGGTTCTACGAGCAGTACTTC. The encoded protein is CASSVEATGRFYEQYF.

V gene TRBV5-4 combines with J gene TRBJ2-7; possibly TRBD1 for D (6 bases). CDR1 is SGHNT and CDR2 is YYREEE in the germline V gene (reference sequence). V was shortened by 2 bases and J by 2 bases, with 11 bases between the two germline ends. This CDR3 spans 14 amino acids. The CDR3 bases are TGTGCCAGCAGCTTATTAGGGACAACCTACGAGCAGTACTTC. Its protein product is CASSLLGTTYEQYF.

The V call is TRBV7-2, the J call TRBJ2-2; D perhaps matches TRBD1 (5 bases). The CDR3 covers 15 residues. V was pared by 1 base and J by 0 bases, with 6 bases between. Germline loops: CDR1 SGHTA, CDR2 FQGNSA. The CDR3 region is CASSLGTTNTGELFF. Written as DNA, the CDR3 is TGTGCCAGCAGCTTAGGGACAACGAACACCGGGGAGCTGTTTTTT.

The CDR3 is CASSPHNPRLADNEQFF. CDR3 bases: TGTGCCAGTAGTCCCCATAACCCCCGACTAGCGGACAATGAGCAGTTCTTC. V is TRBV19 and J is TRBJ2-1, with 9 bases aligning to TRBD2. Looked up from germline, CDR1 is LNHDA and CDR2 is SQIVND (reference sequence). The CDR3 spans 17 residues. Trimming removed 5 bases from V and 5 bases from J; junction bases left unmatched: 13.

CDR3 bases: TGTGCCAGCAGCGTAGGGGCAGGGCTCTCCGGGGAGACCCAGTACTTC. Its protein is CASSVGAGLSGETQYF. This rearrangement joins TRBV9 to TRBJ2-5, with D maybe TRBD1 (5 bases). V lost 0 bases to trimming and J lost 5 bases, with 17 bases between them. Germline CDR1 is SGDLS and CDR2 is YYNGEE. The CDR3 sequence is 16 residues long.

The chain couples TRBV5-4 to TRBJ2-2; the match to TRBD2 covers 10 bases. CDR3 length: 16 amino acids. Germline loops: CDR1 SGHNT, CDR2 YYREEE (reference sequence). The V segment lost 3 bases and the J segment 1 base; nucleotides outside the gene matches: 3. The DNA of the CDR3 is TGTGCCAGCAGCTGGATAGCGGGGGGGAACACCGGGGAGCTGTTTTTT. It specifies CASSWIAGGNTGELFF.

The chain employs TRBV3-1 and TRBJ1-1; D call uncertain. V gave up 4 bases and J gave up 3 bases, with 15 bases separating them. CDR3 length equals 15 residues. CDR1 is LGHDT, CDR2 YNNKEL, per germline (reference sequence). CDR3 in amino acids: CASSLGGRVDTEAFF. For the CDR3, the DNA is TGTGCCAGCAGCCTAGGAGGACGGGTGGACACTGAAGCTTTCTTT.

The rearrangement links TRBV12-3 or TRBV12-4 to TRBJ2-7; D ambiguous. The V end lost 4 bases, the J end lost 0 bases, and 7 bases lay between the germline ends. This CDR3 is built from 13 residues. CDR3 nucleotides: TGTGCCAGCAGTTACGGCAACTCCTACGAGCAGTACTTC. It is translated as CASSYGNSYEQYF.

The chain recombines TRBV20-1 with TRBJ2-1, with TRBD2 matching 12 bases. Losses at the gene ends were 5 bases for V and 0 bases for J; bases not matched to a gene: 14. The germline gives CDR1 DFQATT, CDR2 SNEGSKA (reference sequence). This CDR3 contains 19 residues. The CDR3 reads CSAFPLLVTSGSSYNEQFF. CDR3 in DNA: TGCAGTGCTTTTCCCCTCTTAGTGACTAGCGGGAGCTCCTACAATGAGCAGTTCTTC.

V is TRBV9 and J is TRBJ2-1; 10 nucleotides agree with TRBD1. Germline V gene lookup returns CDR1 SGDLS and CDR2 YYNGEE. This CDR3 is built from 16 residues. Trimming cost V 6 bases and J 8 bases; bases outside gene matches: 14. CDR3 region: CASNVRGTGAGDEQFF. CDR3 DNA: TGTGCCAGCAACGTCAGGGGGACAGGGGCCGGGGATGAGCAGTTCTTC.

V and J are TRBV7-2 and TRBJ2-7; 8 bases line up with TRBD1. With 6 bases clipped from V and 3 bases from J, the junction kept 10 bases outside the gene matches. Germline V CDR1 and CDR2: SGHTA, FQGNSA. There are 15 residues in the CDR3. CDR3 protein: CASSQGTGRIYEQYF. DNA for the CDR3: TGTGCCAGCAGTCAAGGGACAGGAAGAATCTACGAGCAGTACTTC.

The rearrangement joins TRBV6-5 to TRBJ2-4; 10 positions match TRBD2. The germline V gene encodes CDR1 MNHEY and CDR2 SVGAGI. Trimming took 0 bases from V and 4 from J; bases not matched to a gene: 3. The CDR3 is made up of 16 amino acids. The CDR3 sequence is CASSYSSSGGKNIQYF. For the CDR3, the DNA is TGTGCCAGCAGTTACTCGTCTAGCGGGGGTAAAAACATTCAGTACTTC.

In DNA, the CDR3 is TGTGCCAGCAAAAAGGACGTGAACTATGGCTACACCTTC. Translating gives CASKKDVNYGYTF. The V call is TRBV2, the J call TRBJ1-2; D gene ambiguous. The CDR3 extends over 13 amino acids. Germline CDR1 and CDR2: SNHLY and FYNNEI. V dropped 7 bases and J dropped 2 bases, with 11 bases sitting between them.

This chain uses TRBV19 with TRBJ2-1; D gene uncertain. The CDR3 extends over 11 amino acids. Looked up from germline, CDR1 is LNHDA and CDR2 is SQIVND (reference sequence). V shed 5 bases and J shed 8 bases, with 7 bases lying between them. CDR3: CASSVLDEQFF. DNA for the CDR3: TGTGCCAGTAGTGTTCTTGATGAGCAGTTCTTC.

The J gene is TRBJ2-3, the V gene TRBV30; possible D gene TRBD1, 6 bases. Trimming pared 0 bases from V and 11 bases from J, leaving 12 bases between. This CDR3 comprises 12 residues. The germline CDR1 and CDR2 sequences are GTSNPN and SVGIG (reference sequence). The CDR3 region is CAWSVQQGLQYF. The CDR3 DNA reads TGTGCCTGGAGTGTACAACAGGGCTTGCAGTATTTT. Full variable domain (outside the CDR3, taken from reference TRBV30 and TRBJ2-3): SQTIHQWPATLVQPVGSPLSLECTVEGTSNPNLYWYRQAAGRGLQLLFYSVGIGQISSEVPQNLSASRPQDRQFILSSKKLLLSDSGFYLCAWSVQQGLQYFGPGTRLTVL.

The rearrangement uses TRBV4-3 and TRBJ1-2; no clear D gene. Germline assignment: CDR1 LGHNA and CDR2 YSLEER. CDR3 length: 14 residues. V lost 0 bases and J 5 bases, leaving 10 bases between the germline ends. The CDR3 DNA is TGCGCCAGCAGCCAAGATCAATACACTTATGGCTACACCTTC. Translated, it gives CASSQDQYTYGYTF.

The chain couples TRBV20-1 to TRBJ2-1; 9 bases map to TRBD2. This CDR3 is built from 15 residues. Trimming took 0 bases from V and 5 from J; bases not matched to a gene: 5. The germline V gene has CDR1 DFQATT and CDR2 SNEGSKA (reference sequence). CDR3 nucleotides: TGCAGTGCTAGAGACCCGCGGGGGGGCAACAATGAGCAGTTCTTC. Translated: CSARDPRGGNNEQFF.

The J gene is TRBJ1-1, the V gene TRBV4-1; 8 nucleotides agree with TRBD1. The junction had 1 base not matched to a gene; V was cut back by 0 bases and J by 1 base. The germline V gene has CDR1 MGHRA and CDR2 YSYEKL. The CDR3 is made up of 15 amino acids. The CDR3 here is CASSQEGTGNTEAFF. As DNA, the CDR3 is TGCGCCAGCAGCCAAGAAGGGACAGGGAACACTGAAGCTTTCTTT.

The genes are TRBV12-3 or TRBV12-4 and TRBJ2-7; D might be TRBD2 (6 bases). V was shortened by 3 bases and J by 5 bases, with 11 bases between the two germline ends. This CDR3 spans 13 amino acids. CDR3 nucleotide sequence: TGTGCCAGCAGTTTGGGGGGTAGAAACGAGCAGTACTTC. Protein sequence: CASSLGGRNEQYF.

This clonotype was counted once. This sequence joins TRBV5-1 and TRBJ2-2; the D call may be TRBD1 or TRBD2 (5 bases each). V gave up 3 bases and J gave up 0 bases, with 15 bases separating them. Germline-derived CDR1 and CDR2 are SGHRS and YFSETQ. This CDR3 has 17 residues. CDR3 sequence: CASSWGVRGPNTGELFF. The CDR3 DNA is TGCGCCAGCAGCTGGGGAGTTAGGGGCCCGAACACCGGGGAGCTGTTTTTT.

This clonotype is a singleton in its sample. This chain connects TRBV5-4 to TRBJ2-6; 8 positions agree with TRBD1. CDR1 and CDR2 (germline): SGHNT, YYREEE (reference sequence). The CDR3 is 18 residues long. V lost 4 bases to trimming and J lost 1 base; unmatched junction nucleotides: 10. The CDR3 loop is CASSRGTGVRSGANVLTF. The CDR3 coding sequence is TGTGCCAGCAGCCGGGGGACAGGTGTCCGATCTGGGGCCAACGTCCTGACTTTC.

V and J are TRBV6-6 and TRBJ2-7; 7 nucleotides agree with TRBD1. Trimming at V came to 5 bases and at J to 7 bases, leaving 8 bases not matched to a gene. Per germline, CDR1 MNHNY and CDR2 SVGAGI (reference sequence). The CDR3 has 13 residues. As DNA, the CDR3 is TGTGCCAGCAGTCCCAGGGGGAGAGAAGAGCAGTACTTC. It translates to CASSPRGREEQYF.

The CDR3 here is CASVLAGGHVRTYEQYF. The DNA of the CDR3 is TGTGCCAGCGTTCTAGCGGGGGGCCACGTCAGAACCTACGAGCAGTACTTC. V gene TRBV11-2 combines with J gene TRBJ2-7; 11 bases agree with TRBD2. The V segment lost 8 bases and the J segment 2 bases; nucleotides outside the gene matches: 14. Germline CDR1 is SGHAT and CDR2 is FQNNGV. The length of the CDR3 is 17 residues.

The V gene is TRBV5-4, the J gene TRBJ1-1; possibly TRBD1 for D (6 bases). CDR1 is SGHNT and CDR2 is YYREEE in the germline V gene (reference sequence). With 1 base removed from V and 1 base from J, the gap between germline ends came to 14 bases. The CDR3 totals 16 residues. DNA for the CDR3: TGTGCCAGCAGCTTGAGGGTAAGGGGGTCGAACACTGAAGCTTTCTTT. Amino acids: CASSLRVRGSNTEAFF.

This clonotype has just one count. The chain couples TRBV20-1 to TRBJ2-5; D unclear. Between the trimmed V and J ends, which lost 4 bases and 2 bases, there was a span of 8 bases. The CDR3 is made up of 12 amino acids. Germline assignment: CDR1 DFQATT and CDR2 SNEGSKA (reference sequence). The chain's CDR3 is CSAKVQQETQYF. The CDR3 DNA reads TGCAGTGCTAAGGTTCAACAAGAGACCCAGTACTTC.

This clonotype appeared a single time. The rearrangement uses TRBV30 and TRBJ1-6, with unresolved D. The CDR3 runs to 12 residues. V lost 3 bases to trimming and J lost 13 bases, with 13 bases between them. CDR1 GTSNPN and CDR2 SVGIG come from the germline V gene (reference sequence). CDR3 nucleotide sequence: TGTGCCTGGAGAAGGCCCCAAGACCCCCTCCACTTT. Encoded protein: CAWRRPQDPLHF. Supplemented by reference TRBV30 and TRBJ1-6, the full variable domain reads SQTIHQWPATLVQPVGSPLSLECTVEGTSNPNLYWYRQAAGRGLQLLFYSVGIGQISSEVPQNLSASRPQDRQFILSSKKLLLSDSGFYLCAWRRPQDPLHFGNGTRLTVT.

This chain connects TRBV11-1 to TRBJ1-2; D gene uncertain. V shed 0 bases and J shed 6 bases, with 8 bases lying between them. CDR1 and CDR2 (germline): SGHAT, FQDESV (reference sequence). The CDR3 has 13 residues. The CDR3 sequence is CASSLARGHGYTF. The CDR3 nucleotides read TGTGCCAGCAGCTTAGCGAGAGGGCATGGCTACACCTTC.